This T cell receptor (beta chain) was sequenced during a study of blood T cell repertoires in COVID-19. This CDR3 has 15 amino acids. The V and J ends lost 4 bases and 4 bases, in that order; junction bases with no gene match: 8. Germline V lookup: CDR1 SGHKS, CDR2 YYEKEE (reference sequence). Method: immunoSEQ multiplex PCR; TCRdb's copy keeps in-frame clones and lacks some. The sample shows around 130,000 clones, around 89% of them seen only once. V and J are TRBV5-5 and TRBJ2-7, with TRBD1 matching over 10 bases. This TCR came from a man aged 45 to 65 with active or convalescent COVID-19. The sample was peripheral blood. The CDR3 nucleotides are TGTGCCAGCAGCGGTAGGGGACAGGGGTCTTACGAGCAGTACTTC. This sequence encodes CASSGRGQGSYEQYF.